Below, one T cell receptor (beta chain) is given with its context. Stable hyperthyroidism: no ophthalmopathy progression over 18 months of follow-up. Trimming left V 2 bases short and J 2 bases short, with 14 bases between. Germline V lookup: CDR1 SGDLS, CDR2 YYNGEE. The CDR3 runs 16 residues. The entry originates in a study of T cells in Graves' hyperthyroidism and ophthalmopathy. Regions amplified from RNA transcripts were the TCR beta CDR3 regions. During a first-round RT-PCR of the TCR CDR3, the HTBI primer set was used. TCRdb re-analysed the multiplex PCR reads in MiXCR, keeping a single row per CDR3 protein. The data contain 600,000 or so distinct CDR3 sequences, roughly 17% of them seen just once; the ten biggest clones take up 3.8%.

J is TRBJ2-1 and V is TRBV9; D uncertain. Sequenced material: blood. This clonotype originated in a woman aged 25 to 39 with Graves' hyperthyroidism. CDR3 loop: CASSVRLVIAYNEQFF. CDR3 coding DNA: TGTGCCAGCAGCGTCAGACTCGTAATCGCCTACAATGAGCAGTTCTTC.